These 14 T cell receptor beta chains originate from one sample sequenced in a study of blood T cells in healthy people across ages. For the second PCR, which ran for about 6 to 11 cycles, a sample-barcoded 5' primer and a J-beta primer mix were used. MiXCR, applied by TCRdb to the 5' RACE reads, yields one record per CDR3 protein. Here the sample spans about 1.4 million distinct CDR3 sequences, 59% being singletons. Material for sequencing was blood. The receptor source for this set is a man aged 18 to 35 in good health.

The rearrangement links TRBV27 to TRBJ2-7, with a weak D call TRBD1 (7 bases). The CDR3 loop spans 14 amino acids. Trimming removed 6 bases at V and 2 bases at J, with 14 bases between. From germline, CDR1 is MNHEY and CDR2 SMNVEV (reference sequence). The CDR3 sequence is CASSPQGGAYEQYF. CDR3 nucleotide sequence: TGTGCCAGCAGCCCCCAGGGGGGTGCCTACGAGCAGTACTTC.

J is TRBJ2-1 and V is TRBV15, with 9 bases matching TRBD1. This CDR3 is 17 amino acids long. Germline CDR1 reads LNHNV; CDR2 reads YYDKDF (reference sequence). The J segment lost 2 bases and the V segment lost 3 bases, leaving 8 bases of the junction unmatched. The CDR3: CATSSQPGQGPYNEQFF. DNA of the CDR3: TGTGCCACCAGCAGTCAGCCGGGACAGGGTCCCTACAATGAGCAGTTCTTC. Drawing the rest from reference TRBV15 and TRBJ2-1, the complete variable domain is DAMVIQNPRYQVTQFGKPVTLSCSQTLNHNVMYWYQQKSSQAPKLLFHYYDKDFNNEADTPDNFQSRRPNTSFCFLDIRSPGLGDTAMYLCATSSQPGQGPYNEQFFGPGTRLTVL.

The chain uses TRBV7-9 and TRBJ2-7, with 8 bases aligning to TRBD2. Losses at the gene ends were 5 bases for V and 6 bases for J; bases not matched to a gene: 9. Germline V gene sequence: CDR1 SEHNR, CDR2 FQNEAQ (reference sequence). This CDR3 is built from 14 residues. The CDR3 loop reads CASSTRDGRGEQYF. The CDR3 nucleotides read TGTGCCAGCAGCACACGGGACGGGAGGGGCGAGCAGTACTTC.

This sequence joins TRBV12-3 or TRBV12-4 and TRBJ2-2; 7 positions agree with TRBD1. There are 13 residues in the CDR3. V lost 6 bases and J lost 7; bases outside the gene matches: 5. The CDR3 sequence: CASSRRQGGELFF. The CDR3 region has the DNA TGTGCCAGCAGCAGAAGACAGGGCGGGGAGCTGTTTTTT.

Written as DNA, the CDR3 is TGTGCCATCACCTCCGAAGGTAGCGGGAGGAACAATGAGCAGTTCTTC. It yields the protein CAITSEGSGRNNEQFF. J is TRBJ2-1 and V is TRBV10-3; 10 bases are a match to TRBD2. The germline gives CDR1 ENHRY, CDR2 SYGVKD. V trimming: 7 bases; J trimming: 5 bases; junction bases outside the gene matches: 11. The CDR3 runs to 16 residues.

This clonotype was recorded once. The chain carries TRBV7-9 and TRBJ2-5; 9 nucleotides match TRBD1. The CDR3 contains 15 residues. Germline V gene data show CDR1 as SEHNR and CDR2 as FQNEAQ (reference sequence). V shed 5 bases, J shed 11 bases, and the junction held 15 bases outside the gene matches. The CDR3 coding sequence is TGTGCCAGCAGCCCCGGGACAGGGAACTACAATGAGCAGTACTTC. This encodes CASSPGTGNYNEQYF. Drawing the rest from reference TRBV7-9 and TRBJ2-5, the complete variable domain is DTGVSQNPRHKITKRGQNVTFRCDPISEHNRLYWYRQTLGQGPEFLTYFQNEAQLEKSRLLSDRFSAERPKGSFSTLEIQRTEQGDSAMYLCASSPGTGNYNEQYFGPGTRLLVL.

The chain has TRBV7-9 and TRBJ1-2, with TRBD1 as a possible D gene (5 bases). Trimming took off 3 bases at V and 4 bases at J, with 12 bases between the two ends. CDR3 size: 14 residues. Germline V CDR1 and CDR2: SEHNR, FQNEAQ (reference sequence). This CDR3 is CASSFRQGVYGYTF. As DNA, the CDR3 is TGTGCCAGCAGCTTCCGGCAGGGAGTCTATGGCTACACCTTC.

This clonotype was seen a few times. The chain recombines TRBV5-1 with TRBJ2-7; D possibly corresponds to TRBD2 (5 bases). The length of the CDR3 is 14 residues. V was shortened by 2 bases and J by 2 bases, with 11 bases between the two germline ends. Germline assignment: CDR1 SGHRS and CDR2 YFSETQ. DNA of the CDR3: TGCGCCAGCAGCTTCCCAGCGGCCCCCTACGAGCAGTACTTC. It translates to CASSFPAAPYEQYF.

This rearrangement joins TRBV5-1 to TRBJ1-1, with 9 nucleotides matching TRBD1. In germline, CDR1 is SGHRS, CDR2 YFSETQ. This CDR3 is built from 15 residues. V shed 2 bases, J shed 4 bases, and the junction held 6 bases outside the gene matches. The CDR3, as DNA: TGCGCCAGCAGCTTAACAGGGGGCGAGGGCACTGAAGCTTTCTTT. It is translated as CASSLTGGEGTEAFF.

This clonotype has just a few counts. J is TRBJ2-7 and V is TRBV20-1; TRBD1 might be the D (6 bases). The CDR3 extends over 13 amino acids. Germline V gene lookup returns CDR1 DFQATT and CDR2 SNEGSKA (reference sequence). Trimming pared 4 bases from V and 2 bases from J, leaving 12 bases between. This CDR3 reads CSANRVGAYEQYF. DNA of the CDR3: TGCAGTGCTAACAGGGTGGGCGCCTACGAGCAGTACTTC.

The sample holds a few counts of this clonotype. The V gene is TRBV4-1, the J gene TRBJ1-2; D gene unclear. This CDR3 has 15 residues. CDR1 is MGHRA, CDR2 YSYEKL, per germline. V was clipped by 1 base and J by 4 bases, with 13 bases between them. The chain's CDR3 is CASSQAPGLGYGYTF. CDR3 sequence (DNA): TGCGCCAGCAGCCAAGCGCCAGGATTGGGCTATGGCTACACCTTC.

This chain connects TRBV2 to TRBJ2-3; no reliable D call. Germline V gives CDR1 SNHLY, CDR2 FYNNEI. This CDR3 contains 13 residues. Trimming shortened V by 6 bases and J by 2 bases, and 9 bases separated the two germline ends. The CDR3: CASSGSHTDTQYF. The CDR3 nucleotides are TGTGCCAGCAGCGGCAGTCACACAGATACGCAGTATTTT.

This clonotype has just a few counts. The chain links TRBV20-1 to TRBJ2-3; D might be TRBD1 (5 bases). CDR3 size: 14 residues. V lost 1 base and J 2 bases, leaving 10 bases between the germline ends. The germline V gene encodes CDR1 DFQATT and CDR2 SNEGSKA (reference sequence). Here the CDR3 reads CSARARQITDTQYF. Written as DNA, the CDR3 is TGCAGTGCTAGAGCCCGACAGATCACAGATACGCAGTATTTT.

V is TRBV6-2 or TRBV6-3 and J is TRBJ2-1; 7 bases fit TRBD2. CDR3 size: 15 residues. Per germline, CDR1 MNHEY and CDR2 SVGEGT. The V gene end was trimmed by 7 bases and the J gene end by 9 bases; junction bases not matched to a gene: 15. In DNA form, the CDR3 reads TGTGCCAGCATCTCACGGGGGGTATGGGCGGGTGAGCAGTTCTTC. Translating it yields CASISRGVWAGEQFF.